These 27 T cell receptor beta chains share one sample of origin, sequenced in a study of shared clonotypes between healthy human individuals. Method: immunoSEQ multiplex PCR; TCRdb's copy keeps in-frame clones and lacks some. The table has approximately 2,300,000 clones, just under 95% seen once. The sequencing input was naive CD4+ T cells from PBMCs. Regarding subset: CD45RA+ positively selected. Receptors originate from a man between 18 and 35 years old in good health. Some clones in this sample may be carry-over from other donors' samples.

V gene TRBV4-1 combines with J gene TRBJ2-3, with 10 bases that match TRBD2. Germline V gene sequence: CDR1 MGHRA, CDR2 YSYEKL. There are 16 residues in the CDR3. V was clipped by 6 bases and J by 7 bases; unmatched bases: 13. The CDR3 region is CASRKGTSESFNTQYF. The CDR3 bases are TGCGCCAGCAGAAAGGGGACTAGCGAGAGCTTCAATACGCAGTATTTT.

As regards this clone: The same CDR3 arises from other DNA sequences in this sample as well. The chain carries TRBV6-5 and TRBJ1-2; no clear D gene. Trimming removed 3 bases from V and 2 bases from J, with 7 bases in between. The CDR3 has 13 residues. CDR1 and CDR2 (germline): MNHEY, SVGAGI. The CDR3 DNA is TGTGCCAGCAGTTATCGTCAAAACTATGGCTACACCTTC. This codes for CASSYRQNYGYTF.

The chain joins TRBV7-3 to TRBJ2-1; TRBD2 aligns across 7 bases. V dropped 4 bases and J dropped 4; count of bases not matched to a gene: 7. The germline CDR1 and CDR2 sequences are SGHTA and FQGTGA. There are 15 residues in the CDR3. As DNA, the CDR3 is TGTGCCAGCAGCTCCCAAGCGGGATCATACAATGAGCAGTTCTTC. Its protein is CASSSQAGSYNEQFF.

The chain carries TRBV1 and TRBJ2-6; the table's D call of TRBD1 was not tested on the DNA. TRBV1 is reported as a pseudogene. The CDR3 extends over 18 amino acids. As DNA, the CDR3 is TGCACCAGCAGCCAAAGGGGCACCGGGCCCTCTGGGGCCAACGTCCTGACTTTC. Protein: CTSSQRGTGPSGANVLTF.

This clone occurred once. This rearrangement joins TRBV9 to TRBJ1-3, with 8 bases fitting TRBD1. The V gene end was trimmed by 0 bases and the J gene end by 5 bases; junction bases not matched to a gene: 7. Germline V gene sequence: CDR1 SGDLS, CDR2 YYNGEE. The CDR3 sequence is 16 residues long. As DNA, the CDR3 is TGTGCCAGCAGCGTAGGAGGACAGGGATCGAGAAACACCATATATTTT. Translated: CASSVGGQGSRNTIYF.

The chain has TRBV6-6 and TRBJ2-7; D might be TRBD1 (5 bases). V shed 6 bases and J shed 4 bases, with 10 bases lying between them. Germline CDR1 MNHNY, CDR2 SVGAGI (reference sequence). The CDR3 consists of 12 residues. The CDR3 here is CASRARQYEQYF. DNA of the CDR3: TGTGCCAGCAGAGCCAGACAGTACGAGCAGTACTTC.

The V gene is TRBV5-4, the J gene TRBJ1-4, with TRBD1 matching 8 bases. This CDR3 region has 16 residues. The trim removed 0 bases at V and 8 bases at J, leaving 9 bases unmatched. CDR1 SGHNT and CDR2 YYREEE come from the germline V gene (reference sequence). The CDR3 coding sequence is TGTGCCAGCAGCTTGGGGACAGGGTCCAGAAAAGAAAAACTGTTTTTT. Encoded protein: CASSLGTGSRKEKLFF.

The V call is TRBV30, the J call TRBJ1-2; D not resolved. V was shortened by 7 bases and J by 8 bases, with 26 bases between the two germline ends. This CDR3 contains 15 residues. Looked up from germline, CDR1 is GTSNPN and CDR2 is SVGIG (reference sequence). The CDR3 reads CAYARATRSPMGYTF. The CDR3 coding sequence is TGTGCCTATGCACGGGCCACCAGGTCTCCGATGGGCTACACCTTC.

This chain links TRBV11-2 with TRBJ2-5, with D possibly TRBD2 on 6 matching bases. The CDR3 has 13 residues. V was pared by 7 bases and J by 4 bases, with 13 bases between. The germline CDR1 and CDR2 sequences are SGHAT and FQNNGV. The CDR3 nucleotides read TGTGCCAGCAACTCCGTGGGGGGAGAGACCCAGTACTTC. It codes for CASNSVGGETQYF.

This chain joins TRBV19 and TRBJ2-7; a weak D match, TRBD2 (6 bases). The germline CDR1 and CDR2 sequences are LNHDA and SQIVND (reference sequence). The V and J ends lost 9 bases and 2 bases respectively, with 23 bases between them. This CDR3 has 16 amino acids. For the CDR3, the DNA is TGTGCCAGCTCGGAGGGACTTCGGGGAGGCGCCTACGAGCAGTACTTC. Translating gives CASSEGLRGGAYEQYF.

The gene calls are TRBV12-2 and TRBJ2-5; TRBD1 is the table's D call, not checked against the DNA. TRBV12-2 is a known pseudogene. The length of the CDR3 is 14 residues. CDR3 loop: CASRSTGRQETQYF. The DNA for the CDR3 is TGTGCAAGTCGCTCCACAGGGCGCCAAGAGACCCAGTACTTC.

This sequence joins TRBV18 and TRBJ2-3, with D possibly matching TRBD2 (6 bases). Looked up from germline, CDR1 is KGHSH and CDR2 is LQKENI. The V end was cut by 1 base, the J end by 10 bases, with 30 bases between. There are 19 residues in the CDR3. The CDR3 bases are TGTGCCAGCTCACCACTAACTCTAGGTCGGGGGAAGGGGCACGATTCGCAGTATTTT. Translating gives CASSPLTLGRGKGHDSQYF.

This sequence joins TRBV20-1 and TRBJ1-5; D gene ambiguous. Germline V CDR1 and CDR2: DFQATT, SNEGSKA (reference sequence). Trimming removed 7 bases at V and 7 bases at J, with 8 bases between. This CDR3 contains 10 residues. CDR3 loop: CSVRGQPQHF. Here the CDR3 DNA reads TGCAGTGTTCGTGGGCAGCCCCAGCATTTT.

A remark on this clone: Other nucleotide sequences from this sample produce the same CDR3. The chain uses TRBV5-1 and TRBJ2-7; D might be TRBD2 (6 bases). From germline, CDR1 is SGHRS and CDR2 YFSETQ. Trimming removed 5 bases from V and 1 base from J, with 7 bases in between. This CDR3 is built from 12 residues. CDR3 nucleotides: TGCGCCAGCAGGCGGGATTCCTACGAGCAGTACTTC. It is translated as CASRRDSYEQYF.

V gene TRBV21-1 combines with J gene TRBJ2-7; TRBD1 was called by the table and not checked on the DNA. TRBV21-1 is noted as a pseudogene. This CDR3 has 14 residues. The CDR3 coding sequence is TGTGCCAGCAATGACAGGCAGGCCCGTTACGAGCAGTACTTC. It codes for CASNDRQARYEQYF.

The chain has TRBV7-2 and TRBJ1-2, with 9 bases lining up with TRBD1. Germline V gene lookup returns CDR1 SGHTA and CDR2 FQGNSA. Trimming removed 4 bases from V and 6 bases from J; junction bases left unmatched: 3. The CDR3 extends over 13 amino acids. CDR3 sequence reads: CASSSGQGHGYTF. The CDR3 DNA reads TGTGCCAGCAGCTCGGGACAGGGTCATGGCTACACCTTC.

The chain carries TRBV4-3 and TRBJ2-3, with 9 bases identical to TRBD1. Trimming at V came to 4 bases and at J to 6 bases, leaving 8 bases not matched to a gene. This CDR3 spans 15 amino acids. The germline CDR1 and CDR2 sequences are LGHNA and YSLEER. The CDR3 DNA is TGCGCCAGCAGCCTACGGGACAGGGTTTGGGATACGCAGTATTTT. It codes for CASSLRDRVWDTQYF.

The chain is built from TRBV28 and TRBJ2-1; 7 positions match TRBD1. CDR3 size: 14 residues. CDR1 MDHEN and CDR2 SYDVKM come from the germline V gene. Trimming took 5 bases from V and 3 from J; bases not matched to a gene: 4. CDR3 in amino acids: CASSVTGVYNEQFF. Here the CDR3 DNA reads TGTGCCAGCAGTGTTACAGGGGTCTACAATGAGCAGTTCTTC.

This sequence joins TRBV19 and TRBJ2-5; maybe TRBD1 (6 bases). This CDR3 contains 13 residues. The V gene lost 7 bases and the J gene lost 5 bases, with 14 bases spanning the gap. Per germline, CDR1 LNHDA and CDR2 SQIVND (reference sequence). The CDR3: CASNKQGWETQYF. The CDR3 nucleotides read TGTGCCAGTAACAAACAGGGTTGGGAGACCCAGTACTTC.

Remarks on this clone: The sample holds other DNA sequences that translate to the same CDR3. The CDR3 is CASSVSGSSYNEQFF. The CDR3 nucleotides read TGTGCCAGCAGTGTCAGCGGGAGCTCCTACAATGAGCAGTTCTTC. The V call is TRBV9, the J call TRBJ2-1; 8 positions match TRBD2. The CDR3 runs to 15 residues. Germline CDR1 is SGDLS and CDR2 is YYNGEE. Trimming removed 5 bases from V and 0 bases from J; junction bases left unmatched: 4.

The J gene is TRBJ2-2, the V gene TRBV5-1, with 10 bases matching TRBD2. With V trimmed by 4 bases and J by 1 base, 7 bases remained unmatched. Germline lookup yields CDR1 SGHRS and CDR2 YFSETQ. The CDR3 extends over 17 amino acids. CDR3 bases: TGCGCCAGCAGCCTCATGTTAGCGGGAGGGAACACCGGGGAGCTGTTTTTT. It translates to CASSLMLAGGNTGELFF.

This rearrangement joins TRBV19 to TRBJ1-1; TRBD1 agrees at 8 bases. The CDR3 runs 15 residues. From germline, CDR1 is LNHDA and CDR2 SQIVND (reference sequence). The V and J ends lost 3 bases and 4 bases, in that order; junction bases with no gene match: 7. The CDR3 DNA follows: TGTGCCAGTAGTATTCTGGCAGGGGGCGGCACTGAAGCTTTCTTT. Its protein product is CASSILAGGGTEAFF.

The chain has TRBV9 and TRBJ2-2; possibly TRBD1 for D (5 bases). V lost 4 bases to trimming and J lost 0 bases, with 10 bases between them. Germline V gene sequence: CDR1 SGDLS, CDR2 YYNGEE. This CDR3 has 15 residues. CDR3 sequence: CASSPRAANTGELFF. The CDR3 region has the DNA TGTGCCAGCAGCCCCAGGGCGGCGAACACCGGGGAGCTGTTTTTT.

The chain employs TRBV7-9 and TRBJ1-2; 8 positions agree with TRBD1. Germline trimming cut 3 bases from V and 8 bases from J; bases unmatched to any gene: 14. Germline assignment: CDR1 SEHNR and CDR2 FQNEAQ (reference sequence). The CDR3 has 16 amino acids. CDR3 in DNA: TGTGCCAGCAGCTTGGGATCAGGGGGCGTTTCTTGGGGCTACACCTTC. Amino acids: CASSLGSGGVSWGYTF.

The chain has TRBV19 and TRBJ2-3, with D maybe TRBD2 (5 bases). CDR3 length equals 14 residues. V was cut by 7 bases and J by 2 bases, with 13 bases left in between. Per germline, CDR1 LNHDA and CDR2 SQIVND (reference sequence). CDR3 residues: CASTLGAFTDTQYF. The CDR3, as DNA: TGTGCCAGTACCCTGGGAGCATTCACAGATACGCAGTATTTT.

The chain carries TRBV9 and TRBJ2-7; 11 bases align to TRBD2. CDR1 is SGDLS and CDR2 is YYNGEE in the germline V gene. The CDR3 loop spans 15 amino acids. The junction had 5 bases not matched to a gene; V was cut back by 0 bases and J by 6 bases. The CDR3 reads CASSVVGSGRGEQYF. For the CDR3, the DNA is TGTGCCAGCAGCGTAGTTGGTAGCGGGAGGGGCGAGCAGTACTTC.

The chain is built from TRBV9 and TRBJ1-5; 8 positions match TRBD1. This CDR3 has 18 amino acids. Germline CDR1 reads SGDLS; CDR2 reads YYNGEE. V was clipped by 4 bases and J by 5 bases; unmatched bases: 17. CDR3 DNA: TGTGCCAGCAGCCCGAACGCAGAGAGGACAGGGATTGATCAGCCCCAGCATTTT. It yields the protein CASSPNAERTGIDQPQHF.